This T cell receptor beta chain was observed in a study of blood T cell repertoires in COVID-19. Study-level information: Samples of COVID-19 (acute and convalescent) were obtained from the United States, Italy and Spain. T cells, B-cell-depleted T cells, or PBMCs provided the cDNA or gDNA that served as material.

There are 14 residues in the CDR3. V shed 3 bases and J 7 bases; nucleotides not matched to a gene: 3. Germline CDR1 is SGHDN and CDR2 is FVKESK. In the authors' workflow: Reference gene primer amplification yielded estimated nucleated cell counts. The repertoire was sequenced with immunoSEQ multiplex PCR; TCRdb's copy has only in-frame clones and lacks some. D and trimming come from the DNA, and the V and J calls and clone size come from that table. The sample records about 55,000 clones, around 84% being singletons. The TCR comes from a human donor in a cohort sampled during active or convalescent COVID-19. V usage is TRBV14 and J usage is TRBJ1-6, with TRBD1 matching 7 bases. Material for sequencing was peripheral blood. The CDR3 reads CASSQIQGNSPLHF. The CDR3 coding sequence is TGTGCCAGCAGCCAGATACAGGGGAATTCACCCCTCCACTTT. The full variable domain, its missing parts supplied by reference TRBV14 and TRBJ1-6, is EAGVTQFPSHSVIEKGQTVTLRCDPISGHDNLYWYRRVMGKEIKFLLHFVKESKQDESGMPNNRFLAERTGGTYSTLKVQPAELEDSGVYFCASSQIQGNSPLHFGNGTRLTVT.